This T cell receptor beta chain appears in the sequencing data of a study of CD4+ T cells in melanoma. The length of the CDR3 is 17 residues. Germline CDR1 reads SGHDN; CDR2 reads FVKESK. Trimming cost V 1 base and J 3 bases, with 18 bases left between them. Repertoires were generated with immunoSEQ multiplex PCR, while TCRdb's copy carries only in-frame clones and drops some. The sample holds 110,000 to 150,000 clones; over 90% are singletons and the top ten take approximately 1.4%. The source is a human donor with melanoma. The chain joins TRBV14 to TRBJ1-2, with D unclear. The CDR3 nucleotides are TGTGCCAGCAGCCAAGTCGGGAGCCACCAGAGGGACTATGGCTACACCTTC. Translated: CASSQVGSHQRDYGYTF.